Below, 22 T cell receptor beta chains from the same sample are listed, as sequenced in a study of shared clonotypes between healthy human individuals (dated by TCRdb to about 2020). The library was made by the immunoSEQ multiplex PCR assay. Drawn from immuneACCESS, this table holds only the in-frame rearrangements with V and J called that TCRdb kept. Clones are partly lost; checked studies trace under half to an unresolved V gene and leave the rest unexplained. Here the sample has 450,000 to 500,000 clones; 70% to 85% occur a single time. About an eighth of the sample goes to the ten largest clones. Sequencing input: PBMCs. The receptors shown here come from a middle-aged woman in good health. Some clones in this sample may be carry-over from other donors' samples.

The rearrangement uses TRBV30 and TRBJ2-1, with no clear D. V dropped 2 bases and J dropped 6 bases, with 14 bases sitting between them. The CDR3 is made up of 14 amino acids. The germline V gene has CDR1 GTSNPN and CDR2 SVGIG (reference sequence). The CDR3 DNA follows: TGTGCCTGGAGTCAGACTCACACAGTCAATGAGCAGTTCTTC. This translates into CAWSQTHTVNEQFF.

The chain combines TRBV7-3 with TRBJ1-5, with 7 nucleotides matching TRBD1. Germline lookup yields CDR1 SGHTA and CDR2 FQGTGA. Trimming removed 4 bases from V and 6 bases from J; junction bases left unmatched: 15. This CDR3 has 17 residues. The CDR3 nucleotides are TGTGCCAGCAGCTCCAAAAGTACGACAGGGTACGGTCAGCCCCAGCATTTT. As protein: CASSSKSTTGYGQPQHF.

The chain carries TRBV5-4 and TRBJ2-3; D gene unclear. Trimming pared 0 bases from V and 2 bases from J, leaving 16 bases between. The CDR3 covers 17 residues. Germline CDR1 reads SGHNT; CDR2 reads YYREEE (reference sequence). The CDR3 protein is CASSLGARQYITDTQYF. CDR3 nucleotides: TGTGCCAGCAGCTTGGGAGCCAGGCAGTACATCACAGATACGCAGTATTTT.

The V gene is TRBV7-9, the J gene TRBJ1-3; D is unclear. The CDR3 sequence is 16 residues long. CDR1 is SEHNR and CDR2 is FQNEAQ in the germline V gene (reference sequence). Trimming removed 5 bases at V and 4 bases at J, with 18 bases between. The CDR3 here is CASSPGRGSGGNTIYF. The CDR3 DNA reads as TGTGCCAGCAGCCCAGGTCGAGGGAGCGGCGGAAACACCATATATTTT.

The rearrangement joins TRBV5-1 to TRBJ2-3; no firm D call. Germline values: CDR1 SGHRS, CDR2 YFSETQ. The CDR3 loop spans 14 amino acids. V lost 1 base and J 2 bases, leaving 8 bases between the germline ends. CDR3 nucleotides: TGCGCCAGCAGCTTGTTGTCAGACACAGATACGCAGTATTTT. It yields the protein CASSLLSDTDTQYF.

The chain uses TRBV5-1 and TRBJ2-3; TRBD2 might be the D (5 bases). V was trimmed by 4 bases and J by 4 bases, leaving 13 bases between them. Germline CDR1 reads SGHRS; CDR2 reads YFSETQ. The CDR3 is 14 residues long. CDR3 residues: CASSQTSISDTQYF. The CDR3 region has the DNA TGCGCCAGCAGCCAAACTAGTATCTCAGATACGCAGTATTTT.

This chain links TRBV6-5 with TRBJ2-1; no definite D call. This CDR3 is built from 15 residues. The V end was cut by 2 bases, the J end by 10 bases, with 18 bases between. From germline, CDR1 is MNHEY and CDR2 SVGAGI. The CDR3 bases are TGTGCCAGCAGTTACCCCGGGCGGTCAGGAGTCGAGCAGTTCTTC. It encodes CASSYPGRSGVEQFF.

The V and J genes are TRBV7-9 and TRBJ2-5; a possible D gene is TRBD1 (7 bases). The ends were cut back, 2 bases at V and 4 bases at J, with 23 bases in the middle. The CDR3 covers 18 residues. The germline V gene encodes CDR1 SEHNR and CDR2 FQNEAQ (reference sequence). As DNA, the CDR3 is TGTGCCAGCAGCTTACGGCACTTTGGAGGGGGCATAGGAGAGACCCAGTACTTC. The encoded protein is CASSLRHFGGGIGETQYF.

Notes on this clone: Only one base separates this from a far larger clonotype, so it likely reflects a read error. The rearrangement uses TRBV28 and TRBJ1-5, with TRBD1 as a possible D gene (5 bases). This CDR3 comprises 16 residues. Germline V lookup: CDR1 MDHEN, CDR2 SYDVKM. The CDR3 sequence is CVSSLISTGSNQPQHF. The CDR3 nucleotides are TGTGTCAGCAGTTTAATCTCCACAGGTAGCAATCAGCCCCAGCATTTT. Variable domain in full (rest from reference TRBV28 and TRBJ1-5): DVKVTQSSRYLVKRTGEKVFLECVQDMDHENMFWYRQDPGLGLRLIYFSYDVKMKEKGDIPEGYSVSREKKERFSLILESASTNQTSMYLCVSSLISTGSNQPQHFGDGTRLSIL.

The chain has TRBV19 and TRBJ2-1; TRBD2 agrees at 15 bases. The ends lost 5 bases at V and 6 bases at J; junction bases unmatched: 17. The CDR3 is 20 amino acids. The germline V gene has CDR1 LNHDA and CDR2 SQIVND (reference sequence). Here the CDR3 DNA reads TGTGCCAGTAGTCTTGGACTAGCGGGAGGGCCTTTTTCGTCCGTCAATGAGCAGTTCTTC. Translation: CASSLGLAGGPFSSVNEQFF.

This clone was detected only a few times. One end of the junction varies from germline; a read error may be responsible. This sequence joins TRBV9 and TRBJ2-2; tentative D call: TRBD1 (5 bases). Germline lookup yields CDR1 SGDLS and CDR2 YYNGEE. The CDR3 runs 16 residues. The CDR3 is CVSSAQSRVVAGELFF. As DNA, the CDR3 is TGTGTCAGCAGCGCCCAGTCCAGGGTAGTCGCCGGGGAGCTGTTTTTT.

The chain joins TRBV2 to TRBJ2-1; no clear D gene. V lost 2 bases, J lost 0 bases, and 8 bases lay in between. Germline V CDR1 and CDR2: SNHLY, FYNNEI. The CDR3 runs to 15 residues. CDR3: CASSESPSSYNEQFF. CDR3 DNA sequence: TGTGCCAGCAGTGAATCCCCGAGCTCCTACAATGAGCAGTTCTTC.

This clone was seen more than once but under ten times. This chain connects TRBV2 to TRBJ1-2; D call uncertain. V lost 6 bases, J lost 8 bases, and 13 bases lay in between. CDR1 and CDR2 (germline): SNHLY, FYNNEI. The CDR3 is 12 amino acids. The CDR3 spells CASSPKREGYTF. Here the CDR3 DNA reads TGTGCCAGCAGCCCGAAAAGGGAAGGCTACACCTTC.

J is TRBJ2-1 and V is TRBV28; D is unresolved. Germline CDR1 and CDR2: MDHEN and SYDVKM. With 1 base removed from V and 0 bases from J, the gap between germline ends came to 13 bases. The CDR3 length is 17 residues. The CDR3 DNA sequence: TGTGCCAGCAGTTTATTCCCGGCGGAGAGCTCCTACAATGAGCAGTTCTTC. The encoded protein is CASSLFPAESSYNEQFF. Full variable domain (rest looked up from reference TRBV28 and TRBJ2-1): DVKVTQSSRYLVKRTGEKVFLECVQDMDHENMFWYRQDPGLGLRLIYFSYDVKMKEKGDIPEGYSVSREKKERFSLILESASTNQTSMYLCASSLFPAESSYNEQFFGPGTRLTVL.

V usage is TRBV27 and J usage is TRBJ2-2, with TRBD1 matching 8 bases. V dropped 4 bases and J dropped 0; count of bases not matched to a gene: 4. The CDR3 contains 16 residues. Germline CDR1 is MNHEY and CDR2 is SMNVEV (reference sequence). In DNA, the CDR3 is TGTGCCAGCAGTTCACAGGGACAGGCGAACACCGGGGAGCTGTTTTTT. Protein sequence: CASSSQGQANTGELFF.

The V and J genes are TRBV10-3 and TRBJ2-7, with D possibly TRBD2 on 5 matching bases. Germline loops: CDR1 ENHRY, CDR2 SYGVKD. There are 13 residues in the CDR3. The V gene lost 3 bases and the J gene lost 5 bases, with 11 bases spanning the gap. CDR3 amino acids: CAISDPKADEQYF. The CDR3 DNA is TGTGCCATCAGTGACCCTAAAGCGGACGAGCAGTACTTC.

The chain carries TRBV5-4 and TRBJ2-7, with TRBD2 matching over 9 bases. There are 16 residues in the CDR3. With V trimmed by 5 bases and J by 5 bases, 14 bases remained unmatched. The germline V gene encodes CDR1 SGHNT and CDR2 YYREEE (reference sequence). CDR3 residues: CASRDLKSGRLHEQYF. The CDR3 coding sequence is TGTGCCAGCAGGGACCTTAAAAGCGGGAGGTTACACGAGCAGTACTTC.

The CDR3 nucleotides read TGCGCCAGCAGCCAAGGGGGACTAGCGGGAGCCGGGGGTTCCTACAATGAGCAGTTCTTC. It is translated as CASSQGGLAGAGGSYNEQFF. The chain has TRBV4-3 and TRBJ2-1, with TRBD2 matching over 14 bases. Looked up from germline, CDR1 is LGHNA and CDR2 is YSLEER. This CDR3 comprises 20 residues. With 1 base clipped from V and 1 base from J, the junction kept 9 bases outside the gene matches.

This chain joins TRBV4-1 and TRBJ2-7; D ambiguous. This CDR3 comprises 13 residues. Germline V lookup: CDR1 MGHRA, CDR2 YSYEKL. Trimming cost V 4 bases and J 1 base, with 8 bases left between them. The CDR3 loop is CASSLRGSYEQYF. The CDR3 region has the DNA TGCGCCAGCAGCCTTCGAGGATCCTACGAGCAGTACTTC.

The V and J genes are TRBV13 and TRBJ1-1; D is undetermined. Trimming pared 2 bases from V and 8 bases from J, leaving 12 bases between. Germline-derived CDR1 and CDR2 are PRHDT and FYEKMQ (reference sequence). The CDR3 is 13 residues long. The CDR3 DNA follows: TGTGCCAGCAGCTTACTGGTAAACCGGGAAGCTTTCTTT. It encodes CASSLLVNREAFF.

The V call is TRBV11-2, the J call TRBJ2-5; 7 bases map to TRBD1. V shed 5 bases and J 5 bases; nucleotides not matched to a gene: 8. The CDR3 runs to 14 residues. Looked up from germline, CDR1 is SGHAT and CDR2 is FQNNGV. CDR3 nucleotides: TGTGCCAGCAGCCTCCGACAGGGAGCGGAGACCCAGTACTTC. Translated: CASSLRQGAETQYF.

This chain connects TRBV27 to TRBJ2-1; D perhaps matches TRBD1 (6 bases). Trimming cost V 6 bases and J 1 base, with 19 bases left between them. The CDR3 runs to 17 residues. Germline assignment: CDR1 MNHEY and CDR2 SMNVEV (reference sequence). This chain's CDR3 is CASSGISGTTSYNEQFF. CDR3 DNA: TGTGCCAGCAGCGGGATTTCCGGGACAACGTCCTACAATGAGCAGTTCTTC.